In its sample, the clone carrying this T cell receptor (beta chain) was seen a few times. What it binds is unknown. Per the germline V gene, CDR1 is MGHRA and CDR2 is YSYEKL. With 4 bases removed from V and 0 bases from J, the gap between germline ends came to 13 bases. This CDR3 has 16 amino acids. This sample was taken from a study of human T cells and chemical hapten exposure. The overall study: Patches with 0.01% DPC went on the upper back, and the tests were read at 6 days.

One entry per CDR3 protein, called by TCRdb with MiXCR from the RACE reads. The sample yields 250,000 to 300,000 distinct CDR3 sequences, around 7% seen once. Sample time point: pre-sensitization, week 0. Treatment: therapeutic diphenylcyclopropenone sensitization with weekly scalp DPC. Sample donors consisted of patients with alopecia, aged 18 to 70 years, who were suitable for DPC. Study-level points and caveats: With regard to DPC sensitization, TCRs above 1 in 1000 frequency did not change.

The chain joins TRBV4-1 to TRBJ1-5; no clear D. The sample was whole blood, taken in connection with sensitization to the hapten diphenylcyclopropenone (DPC). The TCR was taken from a man younger than 30 with alopecia areata. Some clones in this sample may be carry-over from other donors' samples. In DNA, the CDR3 is TGCGCCAGCAGCCGTACAGCGATTTATAGCAATCAGCCCCAGCATTTT. This sequence encodes CASSRTAIYSNQPQHF.